These 28 T cell receptor beta chains originate from one sample sequenced in a study of technical replicates of blood from four donors. Assay used: immunoSEQ multiplex PCR; TCRdb lists only in-frame clones, some missing. The sample lists about 81,000 clones, less than 95% occurring once. Specimen: T cells isolated from PBMCs. These receptors were obtained from a human donor in good health.

The genes are TRBV10-3 and TRBJ2-3; 8 bases are a match to TRBD2. Per germline, CDR1 ENHRY and CDR2 SYGVKD. This CDR3 contains 16 residues. The ends lost 3 bases at V and 2 bases at J; junction bases unmatched: 7. CDR3 in DNA: TGTGCCATCAGTGAATCGGCGGGAGGTGCCACAGATACGCAGTATTTT. Protein product: CAISESAGGATDTQYF.

The chain is built from TRBV9 and TRBJ2-1; 8 positions match TRBD2. CDR3 length equals 15 residues. V shed 3 bases, J shed 5 bases, and the junction held 7 bases outside the gene matches. CDR1 SGDLS and CDR2 YYNGEE come from the germline V gene. The CDR3 DNA reads TGTGCCAGCAGCGGAGGCCCGGGGGGGAACAATGAGCAGTTCTTC. It specifies CASSGGPGGNNEQFF. The variable domain in full, completed from reference TRBV9 and TRBJ2-1, reads DSGVTQTPKHLITATGQRVTLRCSPRSGDLSVYWYQQSLDQGLQFLIQYYNGEERAKGNILERFSAQQFPDLHSELNLSSLELGDSALYFCASSGGPGGNNEQFFGPGTRLTVL.

J is TRBJ2-5 and V is TRBV4-1; TRBD2 matches at 15 bases. The CDR3 is 19 residues long. V dropped 3 bases and J dropped 2; count of bases not matched to a gene: 10. Germline lookup yields CDR1 MGHRA and CDR2 YSYEKL. In DNA form, the CDR3 reads TGCGCCAGCAGCCAGGTTGGCCTAGGACTAGCGGGAGGGCAAGAGACCCAGTACTTC. Protein sequence: CASSQVGLGLAGGQETQYF.

The V gene is TRBV27, the J gene TRBJ1-1; tentatively, D is TRBD1 (5 bases). This CDR3 has 13 residues. V was cut by 6 bases and J by 1 base, with 9 bases left in between. Germline V gene lookup returns CDR1 MNHEY and CDR2 SMNVEV (reference sequence). CDR3 protein: CASSLGQNTEAFF. The CDR3 bases are TGTGCCAGCAGCCTCGGACAGAACACTGAAGCTTTCTTT.

V is TRBV5-1 and J is TRBJ2-5; tentative D call: TRBD2 (6 bases). CDR1 is SGHRS and CDR2 is YFSETQ in the germline V gene. V was pared by 1 base and J by 1 base, with 11 bases between. This CDR3 comprises 15 residues. The CDR3, as DNA: TGCGCCAGCAGCTTGTCGGGTAGCGGCCAAGAGACCCAGTACTTC. Translating it yields CASSLSGSGQETQYF.

In this sample, this clone turned up once. The chain uses TRBV7-8 and TRBJ2-1; possibly TRBD1 for D (5 bases). V shed 5 bases and J shed 4 bases, with 15 bases lying between them. The germline V gene encodes CDR1 SGHVS and CDR2 FQNEAQ. This CDR3 comprises 15 residues. The CDR3 here is CASSPGRERYNEQFF. CDR3 sequence (DNA): TGTGCCAGCAGCCCCGGCAGGGAAAGGTACAATGAGCAGTTCTTC.

Only a few counts were recorded for this clone. V usage is TRBV11-2 and J usage is TRBJ2-2, with 11 bases aligning to TRBD2. Per the germline V gene, CDR1 is SGHAT and CDR2 is FQNNGV. This CDR3 is 18 amino acids long. V shed 1 base, J shed 5 bases, and the junction held 9 bases outside the gene matches. The CDR3 nucleotides read TGTGCCAGCAGCTTAGCGGGAACTAGCGGGAGAGCGACCGGGGAGCTGTTTTTT. This translates into CASSLAGTSGRATGELFF.

This chain connects TRBV5-1 to TRBJ2-7; the match to TRBD1 covers 9 bases. This CDR3 has 15 amino acids. The V segment lost 2 bases and the J segment 3 bases; nucleotides outside the gene matches: 6. Germline lookup yields CDR1 SGHRS and CDR2 YFSETQ. The CDR3 DNA reads TGCGCCAGCAGCTTCTCACAGGGGGCGGGCTACGAGCAGTACTTC. Protein sequence: CASSFSQGAGYEQYF.

The chain joins TRBV7-9 to TRBJ1-5; tentatively, D is TRBD1 (5 bases). The CDR3 contains 15 residues. V was shortened by 1 base and J by 3 bases, with 10 bases between the two germline ends. The germline V gene has CDR1 SEHNR and CDR2 FQNEAQ (reference sequence). CDR3: CASSLGGPFNQPQHF. In nucleotides, the CDR3 is TGTGCCAGCAGCTTAGGGGGCCCTTTCAATCAGCCCCAGCATTTT.

The V gene is TRBV11-3, the J gene TRBJ1-4; D ambiguous. Trimming left V 5 bases short and J 3 bases short, with 13 bases between. Germline V lookup: CDR1 SGHNT, CDR2 YENEEA. The CDR3 is made up of 15 amino acids. CDR3 DNA sequence: TGTGCCAGCAGCAAACCTGGAGGGTCTAATGAAAAACTGTTTTTT. This gives the protein CASSKPGGSNEKLFF. Based on the CDR3 plus reference TRBV11-3 and TRBJ1-4, the full variable domain is EAGVVQSPRYKIIEKKQPVAFWCNPISGHNTLYWYLQNLGQGPELLIRYENEEAVDDSQLPKDRFSAERLKGVDSTLKIQPAELGDSAVYLCASSKPGGSNEKLFFGSGTQLSVL.

The V and J genes are TRBV28 and TRBJ1-5; D call uncertain. The CDR3 has 14 amino acids. Germline V gene sequence: CDR1 MDHEN, CDR2 SYDVKM. V was trimmed by 1 base and J by 7 bases, leaving 11 bases between them. This chain's CDR3 is CASSLSLGRQPQHF. The CDR3 nucleotides read TGTGCCAGCAGTTTATCACTCGGTCGCCAGCCCCAGCATTTT.

The CDR3 coding sequence is TGTGCCTGGGGGGGGGTGGTGAACACTGAAGCTTTCTTT. Protein product: CAWGGVVNTEAFF. The J gene is TRBJ1-1, the V gene TRBV30; TRBD1 is a possible D gene (5 bases). The V and J ends lost 5 bases and 0 bases respectively, with 10 bases between them. Germline V gene sequence: CDR1 GTSNPN, CDR2 SVGIG (reference sequence). This CDR3 spans 13 amino acids. The variable domain in full, with the rest retrieved from reference TRBV30 and TRBJ1-1, is SQTIHQWPATLVQPVGSPLSLECTVEGTSNPNLYWYRQAAGRGLQLLFYSVGIGQISSEVPQNLSASRPQDRQFILSSKKLLLSDSGFYLCAWGGVVNTEAFFGQGTRLTVV.

The chain links TRBV28 to TRBJ2-5; 9 bases line up with TRBD2. Germline trimming cut 6 bases from V and 4 bases from J; bases unmatched to any gene: 12. This CDR3 region has 16 residues. CDR1 and CDR2 (germline): MDHEN, SYDVKM. CDR3: CASRLYSGSNTETQYF. The CDR3 coding sequence is TGTGCCAGCAGGCTATATAGCGGGAGTAACACAGAGACCCAGTACTTC.

The chain recombines TRBV7-3 with TRBJ1-1; D is unresolved. CDR3 length equals 15 residues. V lost 2 bases and J lost 1, with 11 bases in between. The V gene's germline CDR1 is SGHTA and CDR2 FQGTGA. The CDR3 sequence is CASSLSGGPNTEAFF. The CDR3 bases are TGTGCCAGCAGCTTATCAGGAGGTCCGAACACTGAAGCTTTCTTT.

This sequence joins TRBV4-1 and TRBJ1-1; maybe TRBD1 (5 bases). Between the trimmed V and J ends, which lost 1 base and 3 bases, there was a span of 18 bases. This CDR3 region has 17 residues. Germline assignment: CDR1 MGHRA and CDR2 YSYEKL. The CDR3 loop reads CASSQGTPGRIDTEAFF. The CDR3 coding sequence is TGCGCCAGCAGCCAAGGGACACCCGGGAGGATCGACACTGAAGCTTTCTTT.

The V gene is TRBV2, the J gene TRBJ1-1; D perhaps matches TRBD1 (5 bases). Deletions cut 8 bases from V and 3 bases from J, with 10 bases between. CDR1 is SNHLY and CDR2 is FYNNEI in the germline V gene. This CDR3 is built from 12 residues. CDR3 DNA sequence: TGTGCCAGCCGGGGGACCGACACTGAAGCTTTCTTT. Residues: CASRGTDTEAFF.

This chain connects TRBV7-2 to TRBJ2-3; TRBD2 matches at 10 bases. Looked up from germline, CDR1 is SGHTA and CDR2 is FQGNSA. CDR3 size: 15 residues. V trimming: 4 bases; J trimming: 2 bases; junction bases outside the gene matches: 3. CDR3 region: CASSSLAGYTDTQYF. The CDR3 nucleotides read TGTGCCAGCAGCTCACTAGCGGGGTACACAGATACGCAGTATTTT.

V and J are TRBV15 and TRBJ2-3; D unclear. V gave up 1 base and J gave up 3 bases, with 11 bases separating them. The germline V gene has CDR1 LNHNV and CDR2 YYDKDF (reference sequence). This CDR3 has 15 amino acids. The CDR3, as DNA: TGTGCCACCAGCAGAGCCCGTAAGACAACAGATACGCAGTATTTT. Protein sequence: CATSRARKTTDTQYF.

This chain connects TRBV6-1 to TRBJ1-5; TRBD1 agrees at 8 bases. CDR3 length equals 19 residues. Germline CDR1 MNHNS, CDR2 SASEGT. After removal of 4 bases from V and 0 bases from J, the junction contained 14 bases not matched to a gene. CDR3 bases: TGTGCCAGCAGTGGGGTAGGACAGGGAGTAAGCTTTAGCAATCAGCCCCAGCATTTT. Translating gives CASSGVGQGVSFSNQPQHF.

This clone was counted a single time. This rearrangement joins TRBV7-2 to TRBJ1-1; possible D gene TRBD1, 5 bases. Germline CDR1 reads SGHTA; CDR2 reads FQGNSA. CDR3 length: 13 residues. The germline V and J ends were trimmed by 5 bases and 5 bases, with 12 bases remaining between them. The CDR3 DNA reads TGTGCCAGCAGCGCAGGGTTATCGACTGAAGCTTTCTTT. As protein: CASSAGLSTEAFF.

The CDR3 coding sequence is TGCGCCAGCAGCCTCCCCAACAGCAACACTGAAGCTTTCTTT. Translated: CASSLPNSNTEAFF. The V and J genes are TRBV4-1 and TRBJ1-1, with D unclear. Germline CDR1 MGHRA, CDR2 YSYEKL. The CDR3 loop spans 14 amino acids. V was clipped by 4 bases and J by 2 bases, with 11 bases between them.

This clone occurred once. V usage is TRBV5-1 and J usage is TRBJ2-2, with a tentative D call TRBD2 (6 bases). Germline assignment: CDR1 SGHRS and CDR2 YFSETQ. CDR3 size: 17 residues. V lost 4 bases and J 4 bases, leaving 20 bases between the germline ends. The CDR3: CASSPRLGGGSTGELFF. DNA for the CDR3: TGCGCCAGCAGCCCCCGTTTGGGGGGAGGTTCCACCGGGGAGCTGTTTTTT.

The chain carries TRBV4-1 and TRBJ1-5, with a tentative D call TRBD1 (6 bases). The CDR3 sequence is 16 residues long. Germline CDR1 and CDR2: MGHRA and YSYEKL. The V end lost 2 bases, the J end lost 3 bases, and 14 bases lay between the germline ends. This CDR3 is CASSQSVGQYNQPQHF. DNA for the CDR3: TGCGCCAGCAGCCAAAGCGTCGGACAGTACAATCAGCCCCAGCATTTT.

J is TRBJ1-2 and V is TRBV9; possibly TRBD1 for D (6 bases). The CDR3 covers 14 residues. Trimming took 4 bases from V and 3 from J, leaving 13 bases between them. Germline assignment: CDR1 SGDLS and CDR2 YYNGEE. The DNA of the CDR3 is TGTGCCAGCAGCCTTACCCGGACAGACTATGGCTACACCTTC. Amino acid sequence: CASSLTRTDYGYTF.

The rearrangement joins TRBV19 to TRBJ2-5, with 8 bases identical to TRBD2. The J segment lost 0 bases and the V segment lost 1 base, leaving 4 bases of the junction unmatched. Per germline, CDR1 LNHDA and CDR2 SQIVND (reference sequence). The CDR3 is 16 residues long. The CDR3, as DNA: TGTGCCAGTAGTATAGGTAGCGGGGAGTACCAAGAGACCCAGTACTTC. Its protein is CASSIGSGEYQETQYF.

The gene calls are TRBV7-9 and TRBJ1-1; possibly TRBD1 for D (5 bases). Germline assignment: CDR1 SEHNR and CDR2 FQNEAQ (reference sequence). This CDR3 comprises 12 residues. V was cut by 4 bases and J by 4 bases, with 7 bases left in between. The CDR3 DNA reads TGTGCCAGCAGCTCGGGGGGCACTGAAGCTTTCTTT. It codes for CASSSGGTEAFF.

This chain joins TRBV6-5 and TRBJ2-5; 8 nucleotides line up with TRBD1. Germline V gives CDR1 MNHEY, CDR2 SVGAGI. The junction had 7 bases not matched to a gene; V was cut back by 5 bases and J by 5 bases. The CDR3 is 14 residues long. The CDR3 protein is CASSPGQGLETQYF. For the CDR3, the DNA is TGTGCCAGCAGTCCAGGACAGGGATTGGAGACCCAGTACTTC.

This clone was detected a few times. This sequence joins TRBV19 and TRBJ2-5; D may be TRBD1 (6 bases). The germline V gene has CDR1 LNHDA and CDR2 SQIVND (reference sequence). This CDR3 spans 15 amino acids. V was clipped by 3 bases and J by 5 bases, with 16 bases between them. The CDR3: CASSIWESDRETQYF. In nucleotides, the CDR3 is TGTGCCAGTAGTATTTGGGAGTCCGACAGGGAGACCCAGTACTTC.